This TCR beta chain was recovered during a study of blood T cell repertoires in COVID-19 (dated by TCRdb to 2018 to 2021). For the study in its entirety: Samples covering the acute and convalescent phases of COVID-19 were provided by collaborators in the United States, Italy and Spain. The repertoires were released in a freely available public database meant as a resource for research on the immune response to SARS-CoV-2. HLA class I and class II types, where available, came from metadata supplied by the sample provider rather than from assay-based typing. Sample metadata almost always included a de-identified subject ID, COVID-19 status, age in years and sex. Samples came from the ongoing ImmuneRACE study (first 160 participants) plus 1,254 subjects from 6 global collaborators. Subjects who had been exposed to COVID-19, were actively infected with it, or had recovered from it provided the deeply sampled blood TCRbeta repertoires that made up the dataset. The prospective study material was composed of cDNA or gDNA derived from T cells, B-cell-depleted T cells, or PBMCs. Broad study findings and their caveats: The amount of clinical and demographic metadata varied by source and participant and was provided uncurated.

A word on this clone: No cognate antigen has been identified for it. Nothing much larger sits one base from this clone, and base qualities are not available.

Each collaborating institution followed its own protocols to collect whole blood in K2EDTA tubes. For TCRbeta analysis, collaborators shipped samples as frozen whole blood, isolated PBMCs, or DNA extracted from either of those sample types. Taken from cysteine to phenylalanine, the CDR3 has 16 residues. Only the CDR3 region is kept as DNA, spanning 48 bases read in frame from base 1. The CDR1 and CDR2 encoded by the germline V gene are SGHTA and FQGNSA. The germline ends are 9 bases apart after V is trimmed by 3 bases and J by 0 bases. TCRbeta CDR3 regions were amplified from genomic DNA using the immunoSEQ Assay, a bias-controlled multiplex PCR. On the authors' methods: The number of nucleated cells in each sample was estimated by amplification of reference gene primers within the assay. To quantify the absolute abundance of each unique TCRbeta CDR3 rearrangement, sequence reads were collapsed and filtered. For each sample, productive Simpson clonality was calculated as the square root of Simpson's diversity index across productive rearrangements. As stored in TCRdb, this immuneACCESS dataset retains in-frame rearrangements with V and J assigned. A fraction of the clones does not appear; measured against another copy, unresolved V genes explain less than half of the discrepancy, and the remainder lacks a known reason. V and J calls and clone size are copied from that table; D and trimming were computed from the DNA. The sample has under 250,000 clones on record, about four fifths of them singletons. The top ten clonotypes cover about 4.5% of the sample.

The sample taken for sequencing was peripheral blood. The receptor comes from a woman in her 70s with acute or convalescent COVID-19. This receptor chain uses TRBV7-2 and TRBJ1-6, with the D gene uncertain. The CDR3 is CASSLMGSSYNSPLHF. In nucleotides, the sequence is TGTGCCAGCAGCTTGATGGGGAGCTCCTATAATTCACCCCTCCACTTT.